This T cell receptor (beta chain) was sequenced in a study of chemoradiotherapy in HPV16-positive cancers. Turning to the study itself: Candidate HPV-specific T-cell clones and common TCR motifs came from functional assays in a couple of HPV16-positive patients. Whole-study findings and limits: Candidate HPV-specific clones and E7-related TCR motifs grew in tumor during treatment. Only two HPV16-positive patients supplied the functional HPV-specificity definition.

Repeated repertoire sampling spanned the course of chemoradiotherapy. Sequencing used immunoSEQ multiplex PCR; TCRdb keeps in-frame clones, though not all of them. This table holds 9,500 to 15,000 clones, about 88% found once. The CDR3 runs to 15 residues. CDR1 is MNHNS, CDR2 SASEGT, per germline. V lost 6 bases and J lost 0; bases outside the gene matches: 5. Regarding this clone: The antigen is undetermined.

The starting material was blood, obtained from a patient who underwent chemoradiotherapy. This sequence joins TRBV6-1 and TRBJ2-1; TRBD1 aligns across 7 bases. This TCR derives from a human donor with HPV-associated anogenital cancer. The CDR3 loop is CASSRQGNSYNEQFF. The CDR3 DNA sequence: TGTGCCAGCAGCCGACAGGGTAACTCCTACAATGAGCAGTTCTTC.